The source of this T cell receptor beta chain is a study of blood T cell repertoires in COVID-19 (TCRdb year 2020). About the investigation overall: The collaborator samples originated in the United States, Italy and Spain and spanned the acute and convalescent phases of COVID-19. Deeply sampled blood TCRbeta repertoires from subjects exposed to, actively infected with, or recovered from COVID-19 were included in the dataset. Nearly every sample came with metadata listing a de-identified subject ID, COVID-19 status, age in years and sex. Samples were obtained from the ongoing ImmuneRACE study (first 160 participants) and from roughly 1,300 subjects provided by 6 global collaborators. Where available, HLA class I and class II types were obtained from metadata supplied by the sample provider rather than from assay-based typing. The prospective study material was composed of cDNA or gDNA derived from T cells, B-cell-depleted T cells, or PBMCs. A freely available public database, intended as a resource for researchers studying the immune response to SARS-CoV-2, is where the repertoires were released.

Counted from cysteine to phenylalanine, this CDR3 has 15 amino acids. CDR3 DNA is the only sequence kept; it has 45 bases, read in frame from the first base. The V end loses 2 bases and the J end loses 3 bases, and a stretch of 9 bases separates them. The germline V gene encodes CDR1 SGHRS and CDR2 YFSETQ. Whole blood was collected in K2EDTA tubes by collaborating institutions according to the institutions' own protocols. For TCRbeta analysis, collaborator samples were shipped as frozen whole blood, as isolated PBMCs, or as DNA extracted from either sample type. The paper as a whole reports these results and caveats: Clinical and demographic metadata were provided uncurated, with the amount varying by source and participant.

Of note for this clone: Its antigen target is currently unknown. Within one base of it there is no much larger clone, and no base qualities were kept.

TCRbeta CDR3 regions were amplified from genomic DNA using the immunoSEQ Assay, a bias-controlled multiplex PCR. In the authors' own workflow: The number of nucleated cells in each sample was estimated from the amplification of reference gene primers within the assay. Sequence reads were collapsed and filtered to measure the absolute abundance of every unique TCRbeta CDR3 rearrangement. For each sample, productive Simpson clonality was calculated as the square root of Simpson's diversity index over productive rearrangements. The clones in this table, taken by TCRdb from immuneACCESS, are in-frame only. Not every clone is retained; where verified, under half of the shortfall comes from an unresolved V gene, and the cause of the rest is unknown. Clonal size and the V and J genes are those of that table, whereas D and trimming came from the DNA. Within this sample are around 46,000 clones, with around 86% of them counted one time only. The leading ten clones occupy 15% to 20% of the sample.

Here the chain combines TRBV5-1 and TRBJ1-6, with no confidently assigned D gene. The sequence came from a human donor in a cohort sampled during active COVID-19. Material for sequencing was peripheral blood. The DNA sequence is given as TGCGCCAGCAGCTTTATCGGGGACTATAATTCACCCCTCCACTTT. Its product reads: CASSFIGDYNSPLHF.